The entry that follows covers one TCR beta chain sequence. This record belongs to a study of T cells in tuberculosis. Assay used: immunoSEQ multiplex PCR; TCRdb lists only in-frame clones, some missing. The sample contains roughly 41,000 clones, almost 95% of which appear only once. The CDR3 has 16 residues. Trimming at V came to 0 bases and at J to 3 bases, leaving 5 bases not matched to a gene. In germline, CDR1 is MNHEY, CDR2 SMNVEV (reference sequence). The clonotype originates from a donor under 30 with latent tuberculosis or without tuberculosis infection. Some clones in this sample may be carry-over from other donors' samples. The chain has TRBV27 and TRBJ1-1; 9 nucleotides agree with TRBD1. Input material: PBMCs. CDR3 protein: CASSLSPGQGHTEAFF. Here the CDR3 DNA reads TGTGCCAGCAGTTTATCTCCGGGACAGGGTCACACTGAAGCTTTCTTT.